This TCR beta chain was sequenced during a study of CD8+ T cells in alopecia areata. Looking at the study overall: It was oral tofacitinib, at 5 to 10 mg twice daily, that treated patients received. Findings and caveats of the study: Tofacitinib significantly brought down scalp clonality and expanded CD8+ clones among top 100.

With respect to this clone: Its antigen is still unknown.

Documented treatment: oral pan-JAK inhibitor, 5-10 mg twice daily. Sequencing used cDNA as its template, made by extracting RNA and reverse transcribing it. The protocol was immunoSEQ multiplex PCR, while the TCRdb copy is restricted to in-frame clones and leaves out a portion. The sample lists under 150,000 clones; over 60% were seen once. The CDR3 spans 11 residues. Germline V lookup: CDR1 LGHNA, CDR2 YSLEER. Trimming shortened V by 8 bases and J by 4 bases, and 8 bases separated the two germline ends. This clonotype was sampled from a human donor with alopecia areata. The material was CD4+ T cells sorted from blood, obtained at week 4, from a patient treated with tofacitinib. The chain combines TRBV4-3 with TRBJ1-2, with D possibly matching TRBD1 (5 bases). For the CDR3, the DNA is TGCGCCAGCCGGGGGAGCTATGGCTACACCTTC. This translates into CASRGSYGYTF.